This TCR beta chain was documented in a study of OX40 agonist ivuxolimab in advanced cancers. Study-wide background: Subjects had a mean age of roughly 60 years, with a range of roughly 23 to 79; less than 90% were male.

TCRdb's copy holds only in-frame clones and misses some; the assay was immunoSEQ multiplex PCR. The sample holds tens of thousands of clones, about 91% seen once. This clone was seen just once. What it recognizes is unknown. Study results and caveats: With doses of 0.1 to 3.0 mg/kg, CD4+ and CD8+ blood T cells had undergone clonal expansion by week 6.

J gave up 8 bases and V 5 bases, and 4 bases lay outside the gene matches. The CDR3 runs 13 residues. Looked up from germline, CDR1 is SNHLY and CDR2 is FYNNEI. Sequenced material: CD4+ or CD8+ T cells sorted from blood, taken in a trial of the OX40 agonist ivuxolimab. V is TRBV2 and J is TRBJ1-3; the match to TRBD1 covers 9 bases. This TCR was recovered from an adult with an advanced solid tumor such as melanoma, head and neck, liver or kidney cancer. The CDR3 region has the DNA TGTGCCAGCAGTTGGGACAGGGCGGACACCATATATTTT. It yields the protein CASSWDRADTIYF.